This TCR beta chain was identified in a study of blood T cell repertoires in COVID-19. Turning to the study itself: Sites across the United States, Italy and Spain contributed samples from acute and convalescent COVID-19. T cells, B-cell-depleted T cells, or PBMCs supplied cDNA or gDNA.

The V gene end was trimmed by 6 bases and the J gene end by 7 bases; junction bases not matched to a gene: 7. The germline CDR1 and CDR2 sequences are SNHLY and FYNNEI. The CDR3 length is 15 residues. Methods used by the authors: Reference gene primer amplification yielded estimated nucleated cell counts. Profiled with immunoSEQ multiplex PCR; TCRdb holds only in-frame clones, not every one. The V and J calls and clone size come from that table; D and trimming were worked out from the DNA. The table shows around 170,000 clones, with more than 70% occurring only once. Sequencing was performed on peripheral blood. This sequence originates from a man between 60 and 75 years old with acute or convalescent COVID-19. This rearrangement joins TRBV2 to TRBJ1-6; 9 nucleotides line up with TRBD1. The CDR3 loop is CASSSWGTGNSPLHF. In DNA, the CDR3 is TGTGCCAGCAGCTCGTGGGGGACAGGGAATTCACCCCTCCACTTT. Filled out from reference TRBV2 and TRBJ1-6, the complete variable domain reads EPEVTQTPSHQVTQMGQEVILRCVPISNHLYFYWYRQILGQKVEFLVSFYNNEISEKSEIFDDQFSVERPDGSNFTLKIRSTKLEDSAMYFCASSSWGTGNSPLHFGNGTRLTVT.